This T cell receptor (beta chain) was sequenced during a study of cytomegalovirus exposure and HLA in healthy donors. Whole-study context: The Caucasian-associated ancestry cluster contained about four fifths of the 398 genotyped donors. The study, taken as a whole, reports: In a later analysis, TCR beta V- and J-gene trimming showed a link to a missense DCLRE1C variant. Reportedly, TCR beta sequences accurately predicted HLA-A and HLA-B alleles in most subjects.

The PCR had 60 Vbeta and 13 Jbeta primers. Clones were read by immunoSEQ multiplex PCR, and TCRdb kept only the in-frame ones, dropping some. Of about 110,000 clones listed, roughly 80% are singletons. Among the donors, all were healthy bone marrow donors. This clone has only one observation. Its antigen is unidentified. This CDR3 is 13 amino acids long. Per the germline V gene, CDR1 is LNHDA and CDR2 is SQIVND (reference sequence). Trimming cost V 3 bases and J 10 bases, with 10 bases left between them. Sequencing used PBMCs. This chain links TRBV19 with TRBJ1-6; tentative D call: TRBD1 (6 bases). The receptor's source is a man between 25 and 39 years old in good health and CMV-seronegative. The CDR3 DNA reads TGTGCCAGTAGTATGGACAGTCCCTCACCCCTCCACTTT. Translated: CASSMDSPSPLHF.